Detailed here is one TCR beta chain. The data belong to a study of blood T cell repertoires in COVID-19. Methods used by the authors: Estimation of nucleated cell counts relied on the amplification of reference gene primers. Produced via immunoSEQ multiplex PCR; TCRdb's table is partial and in-frame only. That table furnishes V, J and clone size, whereas the DNA furnished D and trimming. The sample has approximately 120,000 clones; roughly four fifths are singletons. Trimming took 0 bases from V and 7 from J, leaving 6 bases between them. CDR1 MGHRA and CDR2 YSYEKL come from the germline V gene. The CDR3 is 12 residues long.

The J gene is TRBJ1-1, the V gene TRBV4-1; possibly TRBD1 for D (5 bases). The sequence came from a human donor in a cohort sampled during active COVID-19. Specimen: peripheral blood. In DNA form, the CDR3 reads TGCGCCAGCAGCCAAGAAAGGGGTGAAGCTTTCTTT. This translates into CASSQERGEAFF.